This TCR beta chain was obtained from a study of Ad26.COV2.S vaccination and SARS-CoV-2 variants. Sample treatment: over 15 received Ad26.COV2.S at low or high dose, single or two shots; roughly 5 received placebo; per-sample allocation not given. Each sample was drawn 63 days after the first injection (of vaccine or placebo). Germline lookup yields CDR1 MNHEY and CDR2 SMNVEV (reference sequence). The CDR3 totals 14 residues. Trimming shortened V by 3 bases and J by 8 bases, and 11 bases separated the two germline ends. Repertoires were generated with immunoSEQ multiplex PCR, while TCRdb's copy carries only in-frame clones and drops some. This table has almost 400,000 clones, around nine tenths appearing once.

This TCR was recovered from a person between 18 and 60 years old who received the Ad26.COV2.S COVID-19 vaccine or a placebo. The rearrangement uses TRBV27 and TRBJ1-6, with D unclear. Sequenced here: peripheral blood, sampled in a trial of Ad26.COV2.S vaccine versus placebo. The DNA for the CDR3 is TGTGCCAGCAGTTTTAGTAGGACCTATTCACCCCTCCACTTT. Protein sequence: CASSFSRTYSPLHF.